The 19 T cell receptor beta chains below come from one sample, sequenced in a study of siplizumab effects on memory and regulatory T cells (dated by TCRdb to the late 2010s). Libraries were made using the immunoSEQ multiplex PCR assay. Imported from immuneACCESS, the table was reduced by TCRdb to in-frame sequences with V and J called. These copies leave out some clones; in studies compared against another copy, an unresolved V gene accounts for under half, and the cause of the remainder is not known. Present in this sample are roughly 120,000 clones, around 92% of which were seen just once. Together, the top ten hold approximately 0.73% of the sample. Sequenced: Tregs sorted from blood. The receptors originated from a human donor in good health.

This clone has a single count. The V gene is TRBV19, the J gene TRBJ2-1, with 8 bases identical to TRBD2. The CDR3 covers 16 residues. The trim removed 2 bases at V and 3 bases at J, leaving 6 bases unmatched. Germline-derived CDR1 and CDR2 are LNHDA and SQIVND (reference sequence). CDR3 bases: TGTGCCAGTAGTATAAGCGGGACTAGACACTACAATGAGCAGTTCTTC. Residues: CASSISGTRHYNEQFF. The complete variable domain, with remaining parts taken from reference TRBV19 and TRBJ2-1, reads DGGITQSPKYLFRKEGQNVTLSCEQNLNHDAMYWYRQDPGQGLRLIYYSQIVNDFQKGDIAEGYSVSREKKESFPLTVTSAQKNPTAFYLCASSISGTRHYNEQFFGPGTRLTVL.

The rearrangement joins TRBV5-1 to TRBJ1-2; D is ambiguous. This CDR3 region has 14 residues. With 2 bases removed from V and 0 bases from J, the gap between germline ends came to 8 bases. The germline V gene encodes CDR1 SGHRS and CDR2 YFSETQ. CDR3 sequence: CASSLNSPNYGYTF. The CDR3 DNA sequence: TGCGCCAGCAGCTTAAACAGCCCTAACTATGGCTACACCTTC. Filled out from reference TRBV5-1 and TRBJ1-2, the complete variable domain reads KAGVTQTPRYLIKTRGQQVTLSCSPISGHRSVSWYQQTPGQGLQFLFEYFSETQRNKGNFPGRFSGRQFSNSRSEMNVSTLELGDSALYLCASSLNSPNYGYTFGSGTRLTVV.

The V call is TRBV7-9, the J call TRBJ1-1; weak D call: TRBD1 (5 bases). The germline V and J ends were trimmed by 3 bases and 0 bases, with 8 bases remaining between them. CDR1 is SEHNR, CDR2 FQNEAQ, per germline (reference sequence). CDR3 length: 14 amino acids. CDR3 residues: CASSLGQMNTEAFF. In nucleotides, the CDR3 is TGTGCCAGCAGCTTGGGGCAGATGAACACTGAAGCTTTCTTT.

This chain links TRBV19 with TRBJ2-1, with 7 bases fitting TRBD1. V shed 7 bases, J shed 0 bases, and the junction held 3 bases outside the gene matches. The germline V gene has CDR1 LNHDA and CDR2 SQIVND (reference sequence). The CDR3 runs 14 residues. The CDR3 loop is CASKRQGSYNEQFF. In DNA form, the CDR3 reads TGTGCCAGTAAGAGACAGGGCTCCTACAATGAGCAGTTCTTC.

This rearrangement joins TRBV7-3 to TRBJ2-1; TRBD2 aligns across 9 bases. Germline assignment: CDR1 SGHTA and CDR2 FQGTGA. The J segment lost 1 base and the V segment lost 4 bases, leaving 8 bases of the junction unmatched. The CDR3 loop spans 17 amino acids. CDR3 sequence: CASSSTGSGSSYNEQFF. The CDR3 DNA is TGTGCCAGCAGCTCGACGGGTAGCGGGAGTTCCTACAATGAGCAGTTCTTC.

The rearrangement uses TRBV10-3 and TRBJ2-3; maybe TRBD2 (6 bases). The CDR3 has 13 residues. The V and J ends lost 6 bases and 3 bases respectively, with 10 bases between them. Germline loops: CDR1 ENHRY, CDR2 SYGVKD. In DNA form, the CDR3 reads TGTGCCATCAGGCTAGGGACTACAGATACGCAGTATTTT. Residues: CAIRLGTTDTQYF.

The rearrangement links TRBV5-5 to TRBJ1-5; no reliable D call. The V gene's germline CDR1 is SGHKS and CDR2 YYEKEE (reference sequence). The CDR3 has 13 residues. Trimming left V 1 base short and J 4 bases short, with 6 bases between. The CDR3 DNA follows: TGTGCCAGCAGCTTGCGAGTGAATCAGCCCCAGCATTTT. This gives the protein CASSLRVNQPQHF.

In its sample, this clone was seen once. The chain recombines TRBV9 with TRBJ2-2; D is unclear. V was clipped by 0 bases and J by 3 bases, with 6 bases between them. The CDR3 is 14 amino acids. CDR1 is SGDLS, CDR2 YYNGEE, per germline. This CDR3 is CASSVVQYTGELFF. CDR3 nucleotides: TGTGCCAGCAGCGTAGTCCAGTACACCGGGGAGCTGTTTTTT.

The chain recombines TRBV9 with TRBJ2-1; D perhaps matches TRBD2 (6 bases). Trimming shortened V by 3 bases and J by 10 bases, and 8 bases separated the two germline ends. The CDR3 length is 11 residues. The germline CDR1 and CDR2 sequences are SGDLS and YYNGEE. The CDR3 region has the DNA TGTGCCAGCAGCGCTAGCGTCGAGCAGTTCTTC. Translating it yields CASSASVEQFF.

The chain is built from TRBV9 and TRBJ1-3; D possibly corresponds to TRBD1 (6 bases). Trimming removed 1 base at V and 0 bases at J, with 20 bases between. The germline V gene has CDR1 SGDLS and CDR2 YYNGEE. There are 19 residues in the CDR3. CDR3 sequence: CASSVQNREGGDSGNTIYF. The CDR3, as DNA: TGTGCCAGCAGCGTACAGAACAGGGAAGGGGGAGACTCTGGAAACACCATATATTTT.

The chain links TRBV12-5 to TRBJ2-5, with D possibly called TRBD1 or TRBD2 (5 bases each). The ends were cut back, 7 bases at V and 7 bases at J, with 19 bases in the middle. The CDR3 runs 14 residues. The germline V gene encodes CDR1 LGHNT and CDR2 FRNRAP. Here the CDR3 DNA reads TGTGCTAGTGCCCCGGGACCGTTCGGTGGGACCCAGTACTTC. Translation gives CASAPGPFGGTQYF.

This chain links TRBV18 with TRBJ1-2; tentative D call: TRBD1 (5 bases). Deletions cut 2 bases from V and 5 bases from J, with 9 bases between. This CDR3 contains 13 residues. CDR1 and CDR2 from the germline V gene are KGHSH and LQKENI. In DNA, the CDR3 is TGTGCCAGCTCACCAGCGGGACCGTATGGCTACACCTTC. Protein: CASSPAGPYGYTF.

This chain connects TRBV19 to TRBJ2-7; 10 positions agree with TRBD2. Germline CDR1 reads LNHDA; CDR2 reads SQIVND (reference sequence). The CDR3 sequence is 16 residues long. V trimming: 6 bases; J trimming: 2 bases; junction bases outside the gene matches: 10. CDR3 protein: CASRGFGTSDTYEQYF. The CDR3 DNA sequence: TGTGCCAGTAGGGGCTTCGGGACTAGCGATACCTACGAGCAGTACTTC.

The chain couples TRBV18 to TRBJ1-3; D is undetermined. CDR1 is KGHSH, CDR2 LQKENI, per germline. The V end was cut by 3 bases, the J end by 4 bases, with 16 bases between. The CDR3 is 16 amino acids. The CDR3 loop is CASSPLRERAGNTIYF. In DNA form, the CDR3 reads TGTGCCAGCTCACCCTTAAGAGAGAGGGCCGGAAACACCATATATTTT.

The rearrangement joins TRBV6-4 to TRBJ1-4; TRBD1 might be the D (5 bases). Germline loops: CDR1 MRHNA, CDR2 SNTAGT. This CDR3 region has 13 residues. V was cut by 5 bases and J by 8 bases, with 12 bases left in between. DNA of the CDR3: TGTGCCAGCAGTAGTCAGGGTGGCGAAAAACTGTTTTTT. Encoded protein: CASSSQGGEKLFF.

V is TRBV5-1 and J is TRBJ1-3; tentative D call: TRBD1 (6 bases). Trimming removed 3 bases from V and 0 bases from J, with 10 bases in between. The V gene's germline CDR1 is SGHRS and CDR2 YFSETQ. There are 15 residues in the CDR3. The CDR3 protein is CASSWGDNSGNTIYF. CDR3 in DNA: TGCGCCAGCAGCTGGGGGGACAACTCTGGAAACACCATATATTTT.

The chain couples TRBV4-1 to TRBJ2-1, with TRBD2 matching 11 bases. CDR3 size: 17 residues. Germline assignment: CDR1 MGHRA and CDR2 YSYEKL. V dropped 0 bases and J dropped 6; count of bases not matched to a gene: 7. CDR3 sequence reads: CASSQDPASGGINEQFF. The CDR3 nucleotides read TGCGCCAGCAGCCAAGATCCGGCTAGCGGGGGGATCAATGAGCAGTTCTTC.

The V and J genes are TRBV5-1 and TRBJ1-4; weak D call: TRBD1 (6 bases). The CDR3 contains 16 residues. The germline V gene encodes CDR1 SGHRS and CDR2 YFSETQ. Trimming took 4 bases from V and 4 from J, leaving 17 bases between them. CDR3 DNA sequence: TGCGCCAGCAGCCCCGTGGTGACAGGCGGTAATGAAAAACTGTTTTTT. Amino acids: CASSPVVTGGNEKLFF.

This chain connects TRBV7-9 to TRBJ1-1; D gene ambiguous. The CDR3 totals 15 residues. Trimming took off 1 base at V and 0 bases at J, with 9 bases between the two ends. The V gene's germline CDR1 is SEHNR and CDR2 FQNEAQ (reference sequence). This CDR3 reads CASSLEPVLNTEAFF. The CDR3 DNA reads TGTGCCAGCAGCTTAGAACCGGTTTTGAACACTGAAGCTTTCTTT.